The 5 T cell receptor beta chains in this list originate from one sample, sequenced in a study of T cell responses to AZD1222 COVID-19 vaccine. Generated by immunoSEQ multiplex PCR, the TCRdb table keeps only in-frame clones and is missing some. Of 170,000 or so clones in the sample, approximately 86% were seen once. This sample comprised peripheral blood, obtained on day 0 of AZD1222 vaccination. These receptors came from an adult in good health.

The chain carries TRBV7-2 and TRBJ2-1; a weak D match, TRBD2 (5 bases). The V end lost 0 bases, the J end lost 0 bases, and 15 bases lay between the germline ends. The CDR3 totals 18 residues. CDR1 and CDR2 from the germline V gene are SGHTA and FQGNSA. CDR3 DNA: TGTGCCAGCAGCTTAGCGGAGGTTGAGACGCACTCCTACAATGAGCAGTTCTTC. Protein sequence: CASSLAEVETHSYNEQFF.

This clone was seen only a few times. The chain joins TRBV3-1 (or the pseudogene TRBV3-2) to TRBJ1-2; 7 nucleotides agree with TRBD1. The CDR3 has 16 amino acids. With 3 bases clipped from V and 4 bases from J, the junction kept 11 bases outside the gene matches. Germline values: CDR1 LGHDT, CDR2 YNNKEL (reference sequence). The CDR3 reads CASSHFGQARSYGYTF. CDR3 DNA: TGTGCCAGCAGCCATTTTGGACAGGCAAGGAGCTATGGCTACACCTTC.

This CDR3 is CASSLGGRKNIQYF. CDR3 nucleotide sequence: TGTGCCAGCAGCTTAGGGGGAAGAAAAAACATTCAGTACTTC. V usage is TRBV7-2 and J usage is TRBJ2-4, with no clear D. Germline-derived CDR1 and CDR2 are SGHTA and FQGNSA. The germline V and J ends were trimmed by 1 base and 4 bases, with 8 bases remaining between them. This CDR3 has 14 residues.

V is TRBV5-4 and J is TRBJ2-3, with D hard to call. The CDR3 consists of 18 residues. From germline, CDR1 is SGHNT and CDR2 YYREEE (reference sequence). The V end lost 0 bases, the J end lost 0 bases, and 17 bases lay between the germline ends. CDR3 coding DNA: TGTGCCAGCAGCTTGGCCTGGATGGGTAGCAGAAGCACAGATACGCAGTATTTT. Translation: CASSLAWMGSRSTDTQYF.

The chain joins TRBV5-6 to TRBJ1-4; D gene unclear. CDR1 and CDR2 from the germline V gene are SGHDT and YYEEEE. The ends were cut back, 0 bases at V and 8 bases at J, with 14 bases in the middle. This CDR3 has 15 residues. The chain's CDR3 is CASSLGAVAIEKLFF. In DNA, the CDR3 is TGTGCCAGCAGCTTGGGGGCGGTCGCTATAGAAAAACTGTTTTTT.